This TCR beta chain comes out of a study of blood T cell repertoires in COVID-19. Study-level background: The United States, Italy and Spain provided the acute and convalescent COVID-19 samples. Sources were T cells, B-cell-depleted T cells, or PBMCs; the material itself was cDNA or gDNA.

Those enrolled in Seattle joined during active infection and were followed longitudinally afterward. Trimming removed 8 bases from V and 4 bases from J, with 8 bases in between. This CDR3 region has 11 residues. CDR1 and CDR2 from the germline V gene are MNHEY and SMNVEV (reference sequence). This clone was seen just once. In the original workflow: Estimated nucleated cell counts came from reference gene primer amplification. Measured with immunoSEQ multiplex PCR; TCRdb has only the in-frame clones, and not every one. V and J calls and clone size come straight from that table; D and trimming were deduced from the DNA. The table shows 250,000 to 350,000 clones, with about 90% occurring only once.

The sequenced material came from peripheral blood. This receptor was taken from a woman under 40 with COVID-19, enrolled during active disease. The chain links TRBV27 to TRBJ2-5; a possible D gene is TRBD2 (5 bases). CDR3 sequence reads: CASGRGETQYF. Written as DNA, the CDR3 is TGTGCCAGCGGTCGGGGAGAGACCCAGTACTTC.